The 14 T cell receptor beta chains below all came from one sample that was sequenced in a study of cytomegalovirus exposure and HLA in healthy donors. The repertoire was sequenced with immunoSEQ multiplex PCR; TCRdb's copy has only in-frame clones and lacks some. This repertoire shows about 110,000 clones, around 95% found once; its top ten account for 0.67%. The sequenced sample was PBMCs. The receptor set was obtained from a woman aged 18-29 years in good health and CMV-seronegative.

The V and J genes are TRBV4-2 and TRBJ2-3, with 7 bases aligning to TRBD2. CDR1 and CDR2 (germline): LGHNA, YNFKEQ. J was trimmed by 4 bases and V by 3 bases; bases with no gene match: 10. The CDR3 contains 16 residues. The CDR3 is CASSHGSGTISDTQYF. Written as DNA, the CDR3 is TGTGCCAGCAGCCACGGATCCGGGACTATTTCAGATACGCAGTATTTT.

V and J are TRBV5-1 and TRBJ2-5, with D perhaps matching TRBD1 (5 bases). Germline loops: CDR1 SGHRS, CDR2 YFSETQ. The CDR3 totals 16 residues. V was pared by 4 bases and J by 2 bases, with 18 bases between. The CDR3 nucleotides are TGCGCCAGCAGCCCCGGGTTAGGCAGGACACAAGAGACCCAGTACTTC. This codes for CASSPGLGRTQETQYF.

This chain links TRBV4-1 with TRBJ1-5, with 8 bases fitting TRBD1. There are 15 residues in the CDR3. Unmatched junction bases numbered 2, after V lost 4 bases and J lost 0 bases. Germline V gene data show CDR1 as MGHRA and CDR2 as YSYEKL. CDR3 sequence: CASSPGGYSNQPQHF. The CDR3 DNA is TGCGCCAGCAGCCCAGGGGGCTATAGCAATCAGCCCCAGCATTTT.

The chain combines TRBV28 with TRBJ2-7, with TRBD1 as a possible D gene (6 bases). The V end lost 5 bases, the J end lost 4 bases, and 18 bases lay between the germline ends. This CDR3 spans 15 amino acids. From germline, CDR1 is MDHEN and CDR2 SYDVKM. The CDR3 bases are TGTGCCAGCAGTCTCCCTCGGGACAAAGAATACGAGCAGTACTTC. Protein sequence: CASSLPRDKEYEQYF.

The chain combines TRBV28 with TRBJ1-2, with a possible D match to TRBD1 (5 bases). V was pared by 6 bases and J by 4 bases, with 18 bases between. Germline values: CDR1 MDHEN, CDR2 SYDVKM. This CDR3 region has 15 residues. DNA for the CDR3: TGTGCCAGCAGATCCGGAGGGGCCGAGGGCTATGGCTACACCTTC. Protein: CASRSGGAEGYGYTF.

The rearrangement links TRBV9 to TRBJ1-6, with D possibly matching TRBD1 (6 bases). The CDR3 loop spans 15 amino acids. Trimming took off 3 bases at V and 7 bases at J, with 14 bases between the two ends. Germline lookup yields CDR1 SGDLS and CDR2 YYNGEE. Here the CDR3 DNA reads TGTGCCAGCAGCGAGTCAGGGGTTTCGAATTCACCCCTCCACTTT. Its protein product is CASSESGVSNSPLHF.

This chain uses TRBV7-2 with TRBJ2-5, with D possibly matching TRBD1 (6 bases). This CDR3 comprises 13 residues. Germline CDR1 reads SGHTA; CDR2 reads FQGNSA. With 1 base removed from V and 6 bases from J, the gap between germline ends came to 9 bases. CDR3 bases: TGTGCCAGCAGCTTAGACAGGGCGAAGACCCAGTACTTC. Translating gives CASSLDRAKTQYF.

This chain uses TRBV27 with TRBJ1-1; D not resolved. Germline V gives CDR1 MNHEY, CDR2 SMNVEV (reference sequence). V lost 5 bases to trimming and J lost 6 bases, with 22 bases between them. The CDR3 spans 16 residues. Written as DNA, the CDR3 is TGTGCCAGCAGTGCTGGGTTGTTATGGCCCCGGGCTGAAGCTTTCTTT. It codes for CASSAGLLWPRAEAFF.

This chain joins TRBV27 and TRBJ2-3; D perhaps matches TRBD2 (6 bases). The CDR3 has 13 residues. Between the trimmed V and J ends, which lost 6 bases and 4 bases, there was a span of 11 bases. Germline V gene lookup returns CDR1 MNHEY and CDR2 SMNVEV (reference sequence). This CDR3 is CASRAGNADTQYF. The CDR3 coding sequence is TGTGCCAGCAGGGCGGGGAACGCAGATACGCAGTATTTT.

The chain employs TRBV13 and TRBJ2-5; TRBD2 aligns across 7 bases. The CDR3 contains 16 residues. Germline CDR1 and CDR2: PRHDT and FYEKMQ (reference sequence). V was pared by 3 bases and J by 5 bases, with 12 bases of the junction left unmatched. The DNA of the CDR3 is TGTGCCAGCAGCTTCCCAACCCTAGCGGCCCAGGAGACCCAGTACTTC. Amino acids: CASSFPTLAAQETQYF.

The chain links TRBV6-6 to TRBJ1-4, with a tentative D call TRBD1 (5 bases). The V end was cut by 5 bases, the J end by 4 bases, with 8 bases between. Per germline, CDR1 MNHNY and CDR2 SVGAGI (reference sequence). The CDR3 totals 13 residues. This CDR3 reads CASSDRYNEKLFF. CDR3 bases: TGTGCCAGCAGTGACAGATATAATGAAAAACTGTTTTTT.

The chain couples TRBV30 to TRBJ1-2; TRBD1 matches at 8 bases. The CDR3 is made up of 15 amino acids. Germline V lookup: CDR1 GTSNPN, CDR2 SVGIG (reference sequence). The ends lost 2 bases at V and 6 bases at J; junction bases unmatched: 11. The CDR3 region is CAWSLGQGLADGYTF. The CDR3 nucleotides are TGTGCCTGGAGTTTAGGACAGGGACTGGCTGATGGCTACACCTTC.

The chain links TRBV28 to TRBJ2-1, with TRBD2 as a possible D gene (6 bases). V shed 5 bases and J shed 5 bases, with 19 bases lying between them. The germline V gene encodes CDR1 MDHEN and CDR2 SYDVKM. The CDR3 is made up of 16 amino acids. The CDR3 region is CASSIGVGLPNNEQFF. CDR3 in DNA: TGTGCCAGCAGTATCGGGGTGGGACTGCCGAACAATGAGCAGTTCTTC.

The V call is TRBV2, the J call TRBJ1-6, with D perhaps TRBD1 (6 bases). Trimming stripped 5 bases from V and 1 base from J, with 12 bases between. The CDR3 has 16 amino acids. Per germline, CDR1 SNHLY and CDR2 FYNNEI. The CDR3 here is CASSYRVGSYNSPLHF. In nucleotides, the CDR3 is TGTGCCAGCAGTTACAGGGTGGGATCCTATAATTCACCCCTCCACTTT.